The 18 T cell receptor beta chains presented below share a single source sample, sequenced in a study of blood T cell repertoires in COVID-19. Profiling relied on immunoSEQ multiplex PCR, and the TCRdb table lists in-frame clones only, not all of them. This table holds under 200,000 clones, roughly 88% found once. Sample: PBMCs or T cells enriched from blood (not recorded which). The receptors here all came from an older woman who had recovered from COVID-19.

The table lists this clone with a few counts. V gene TRBV28 combines with J gene TRBJ2-7; tentative D call: TRBD1 (5 bases). CDR3 length: 12 amino acids. The V gene's germline CDR1 is MDHEN and CDR2 SYDVKM. With 3 bases removed from V and 6 bases from J, the gap between germline ends came to 9 bases. The CDR3 DNA is TGTGCCAGCAGTTTGATAACAGGCGAGCAGTACTTC. It specifies CASSLITGEQYF.

V is TRBV7-6 and J is TRBJ1-1; tentatively, D is TRBD1 (5 bases). The CDR3 consists of 13 residues. Germline-derived CDR1 and CDR2 are SGHVS and FNYEAQ. V dropped 4 bases and J dropped 1 base, with 7 bases sitting between them. The CDR3 reads CASSSDTNTEAFF. CDR3 DNA sequence: TGTGCCAGCAGCTCGGACACGAACACTGAAGCTTTCTTT.

The chain recombines TRBV5-8 with TRBJ1-2, with D hard to call. Trimming took off 3 bases at V and 8 bases at J, with 8 bases between the two ends. Germline CDR1 SGHTS, CDR2 YDEGEE. This CDR3 has 11 amino acids. Written as DNA, the CDR3 is TGTGCCAGCAGCTACTATAGGGGCTACACCTTC. Its protein product is CASSYYRGYTF.

J is TRBJ2-2 and V is TRBV27; 7 positions match TRBD2. The CDR3 runs to 15 residues. The junction had 5 bases not matched to a gene; V was cut back by 3 bases and J by 4 bases. From germline, CDR1 is MNHEY and CDR2 SMNVEV (reference sequence). CDR3 DNA: TGTGCCAGCAGTTTCGGGGGGAGGGTCACCGGGGAGCTGTTTTTT. Translating it yields CASSFGGRVTGELFF.

The V gene is TRBV3-1 (or the pseudogene TRBV3-2), the J gene TRBJ2-7; 9 bases fit TRBD1. J was trimmed by 1 base and V by 6 bases; bases with no gene match: 1. Germline CDR1 LGHDT, CDR2 YNNKEL (reference sequence). CDR3 length equals 13 residues. This CDR3 reads CASRTGGSYEQYF. CDR3 bases: TGTGCCAGCAGGACAGGGGGTTCCTACGAGCAGTACTTC.

This chain connects TRBV3-1 (or the pseudogene TRBV3-2) to TRBJ2-5; 11 bases are a match to TRBD2. The trim removed 6 bases at V and 7 bases at J, leaving 4 bases unmatched. The CDR3 length is 13 residues. Germline CDR1 and CDR2: LGHDT and YNNKEL (reference sequence). In nucleotides, the CDR3 is TGTGCCAGCAGGCGCACTAGCGGGGGGACCCAGTACTTC. This translates into CASRRTSGGTQYF.

V is TRBV5-6 and J is TRBJ1-6; 7 nucleotides line up with TRBD1. Trimming at V came to 2 bases and at J to 8 bases, leaving 1 base not matched to a gene. The germline gives CDR1 SGHDT, CDR2 YYEEEE. The CDR3 loop spans 13 amino acids. CDR3 DNA: TGTGCCAGCAGCTTCGACAGGGATTCACCCCTCCACTTT. This gives the protein CASSFDRDSPLHF.

The chain couples TRBV19 to TRBJ1-5, with TRBD1 matching 11 bases. CDR1 and CDR2 (germline): LNHDA, SQIVND (reference sequence). The J segment lost 5 bases and the V segment lost 0 bases, leaving 3 bases of the junction unmatched. This CDR3 has 16 residues. In DNA, the CDR3 is TGTGCCAGTAGTATAGAATTGGGACAGGGGGATCAGCCCCAGCATTTT. Its translation: CASSIELGQGDQPQHF.

The chain uses TRBV7-2 and TRBJ2-2; D gene unclear. V was pared by 3 bases and J by 2 bases, with 10 bases between. The CDR3 extends over 15 amino acids. The germline V gene has CDR1 SGHTA and CDR2 FQGNSA. Written as DNA, the CDR3 is TGTGCCAGCAGCTTTGGGTACTACAACACCGGGGAGCTGTTTTTT. This translates into CASSFGYYNTGELFF. The variable domain in full, with the rest retrieved from reference TRBV7-2 and TRBJ2-2, is GAGVSQSPSNKVTEKGKDVELRCDPISGHTALYWYRQSLGQGLEFLIYFQGNSAPDKSGLPSDRFSAERTGGSVSTLTIQRTQQEDSAVYLCASSFGYYNTGELFFGEGSRLTVL.

This clone has just a few counts. The J gene is TRBJ2-7, the V gene TRBV5-5; 10 positions agree with TRBD1. Trimming at V came to 6 bases and at J to 2 bases, leaving 5 bases not matched to a gene. The CDR3 has 14 amino acids. Germline assignment: CDR1 SGHKS and CDR2 YYEKEE (reference sequence). The CDR3 sequence is CASKLGQGAYEQYF. The CDR3 bases are TGTGCCAGCAAGCTTGGACAGGGGGCCTACGAGCAGTACTTC.

CDR3 loop: CASSYSQGSGYTF. The CDR3, as DNA: TGTGCCAGCAGTTACTCACAGGGAAGTGGCTACACCTTC. The chain couples TRBV6-5 to TRBJ1-2; D may be TRBD1 (6 bases). Germline V lookup: CDR1 MNHEY, CDR2 SVGAGI. This CDR3 comprises 13 residues. Trimming stripped 0 bases from V and 7 bases from J, with 9 bases between.

In the case of this clone: This specimen includes other DNA sequences encoding the same CDR3. This rearrangement joins TRBV2 to TRBJ1-6; D unresolved. V lost 3 bases and J 6 bases, leaving 6 bases between the germline ends. CDR1 and CDR2 from the germline V gene are SNHLY and FYNNEI. CDR3 length: 13 amino acids. This CDR3 reads CASSDSGNSPLHF. DNA for the CDR3: TGTGCCAGCAGTGATAGCGGTAATTCACCCCTCCACTTT. Using reference TRBV2 and TRBJ1-6 for the parts outside the CDR3, the full variable domain is EPEVTQTPSHQVTQMGQEVILRCVPISNHLYFYWYRQILGQKVEFLVSFYNNEISEKSEIFDDQFSVERPDGSNFTLKIRSTKLEDSAMYFCASSDSGNSPLHFGNGTRLTVT.

The chain couples TRBV2 to TRBJ2-5; D perhaps matches TRBD2 (6 bases). V shed 7 bases and J shed 2 bases, with 11 bases lying between them. The CDR3 spans 13 residues. Germline CDR1 reads SNHLY; CDR2 reads FYNNEI. The CDR3 DNA reads as TGTGCCAGCAAGCCTAGCGAGCAAGAGACCCAGTACTTC. Its translation is CASKPSEQETQYF.

V gene TRBV5-4 combines with J gene TRBJ1-6; possible D gene TRBD1, 5 bases. The V end was cut by 2 bases, the J end by 5 bases, with 14 bases between. Germline V gives CDR1 SGHNT, CDR2 YYREEE (reference sequence). The CDR3 sequence is 16 residues long. DNA of the CDR3: TGTGCCAGCAGCTTTGACGGGGGACGGAATAATTCACCCCTCCACTTT. Protein product: CASSFDGGRNNSPLHF.

In DNA, the CDR3 is TGCGCCAGCAGCTCAATGTCGGGACAAACTAATGAAAAACTGTTTTTT. Protein product: CASSSMSGQTNEKLFF. This chain links TRBV5-1 with TRBJ1-4, with D maybe TRBD1 (6 bases). This CDR3 spans 16 amino acids. V lost 3 bases to trimming and J lost 1 base, with 13 bases between them. Germline V lookup: CDR1 SGHRS, CDR2 YFSETQ.

The rearrangement links TRBV19 to TRBJ1-1; the match to TRBD1 covers 7 bases. CDR1 and CDR2 from the germline V gene are LNHDA and SQIVND (reference sequence). The CDR3 is 13 residues long. The J segment lost 4 bases and the V segment lost 2 bases, leaving 1 base of the junction unmatched. The CDR3 sequence is CASSIQGVTEAFF. In DNA, the CDR3 is TGTGCCAGTAGTATACAGGGGGTCACTGAAGCTTTCTTT. The whole variable domain, remainder taken from reference TRBV19 and TRBJ1-1, is DGGITQSPKYLFRKEGQNVTLSCEQNLNHDAMYWYRQDPGQGLRLIYYSQIVNDFQKGDIAEGYSVSREKKESFPLTVTSAQKNPTAFYLCASSIQGVTEAFFGQGTRLTVV.

The chain joins TRBV5-1 to TRBJ2-2; maybe TRBD2 (5 bases). V was shortened by 2 bases and J by 1 base, with 9 bases between the two germline ends. Germline V gene lookup returns CDR1 SGHRS and CDR2 YFSETQ. This CDR3 contains 15 residues. CDR3 bases: TGCGCCAGCAGCTTAGCGGAGAAGAACACCGGGGAGCTGTTTTTT. It codes for CASSLAEKNTGELFF.

In its sample, this clone was seen a few times. The genes are TRBV29-1 and TRBJ1-4; 7 bases match TRBD1. The V gene end was trimmed by 6 bases and the J gene end by 5 bases; junction bases not matched to a gene: 9. The CDR3 has 14 residues. Germline lookup yields CDR1 SQVTM and CDR2 ANQGSEA. This CDR3 is CSVLPGGYNEKLFF. CDR3 nucleotides: TGCAGCGTCCTCCCAGGGGGGTACAATGAAAAACTGTTTTTT. Full variable domain (rest looked up from reference TRBV29-1 and TRBJ1-4): SAVISQKPSRDICQRGTSLTIQCQVDSQVTMMFWYRQQPGQSLTLIATANQGSEATYESGFVIDKFPISRPNLTFSTLTVSNMSPEDSSIYLCSVLPGGYNEKLFFGSGTQLSVL.